The present entry profiles one T cell receptor (beta chain) with its context. PCR involved 60 Vbeta and 13 Jbeta primers. Sequencing used immunoSEQ multiplex PCR; TCRdb keeps in-frame clones, though not all of them. The sample's table shows approximately 50,000 clones. This sample is part of a study of cytomegalovirus exposure and HLA in healthy donors. This TCR was recovered from a female donor in good health and CMV-seronegative. The sequencing input was PBMCs.

The CDR3 loop is CASSPYTGVFDTEAFF. The CDR3 coding sequence is TGTGCCAGCAGCCCGTACACGGGGGTATTCGACACTGAAGCTTTCTTT. The chain couples TRBV14 to TRBJ1-1; weak D call: TRBD1 (5 bases). Per the germline V gene, CDR1 is SGHDN and CDR2 is FVKESK. This CDR3 has 16 residues. V was cut by 4 bases and J by 3 bases, with 18 bases left in between.